The text below deals with one T cell receptor (beta chain). Its target is unknown. The entry originates in a study of T cell responses to AZD1222 COVID-19 vaccine. CDR1 KGHDR and CDR2 SFDVKD come from the germline V gene. The CDR3 is made up of 15 amino acids. The ends were cut back, 4 bases at V and 8 bases at J, with 19 bases in the middle. Study results and limitations: Donors were mostly white British, more females; clonal diversity possibly underestimated.

Generated by immunoSEQ multiplex PCR, the TCRdb table keeps only in-frame clones and is missing some. Among 110,000 to 150,000 clones listed, 92% were seen once. Sequencing was performed on peripheral blood, taken on day 0 of AZD1222 vaccination. This chain links TRBV24-1 with TRBJ1-2; D is possibly TRBD1 (6 bases). This receptor was obtained from an adult in good health. The CDR3 DNA sequence: TGTGCCACCAGTGACGCCCCCACCGGGACAACAGGCTACACCTTC. Translated, it gives CATSDAPTGTTGYTF.